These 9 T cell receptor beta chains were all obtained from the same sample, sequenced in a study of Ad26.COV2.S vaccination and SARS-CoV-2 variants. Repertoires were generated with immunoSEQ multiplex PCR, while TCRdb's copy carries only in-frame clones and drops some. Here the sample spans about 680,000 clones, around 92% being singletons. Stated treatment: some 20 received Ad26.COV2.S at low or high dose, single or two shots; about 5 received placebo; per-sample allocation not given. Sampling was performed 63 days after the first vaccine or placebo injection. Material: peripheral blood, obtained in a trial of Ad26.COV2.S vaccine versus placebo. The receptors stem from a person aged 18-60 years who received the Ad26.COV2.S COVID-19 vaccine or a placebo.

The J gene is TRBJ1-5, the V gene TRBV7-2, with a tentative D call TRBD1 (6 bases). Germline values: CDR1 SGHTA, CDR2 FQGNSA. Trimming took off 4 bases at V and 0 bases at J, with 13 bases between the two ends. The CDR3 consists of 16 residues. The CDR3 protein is CASSSLGGFSNQPQHF. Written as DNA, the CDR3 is TGTGCCAGCAGCTCGTTAGGGGGTTTTAGCAATCAGCCCCAGCATTTT.

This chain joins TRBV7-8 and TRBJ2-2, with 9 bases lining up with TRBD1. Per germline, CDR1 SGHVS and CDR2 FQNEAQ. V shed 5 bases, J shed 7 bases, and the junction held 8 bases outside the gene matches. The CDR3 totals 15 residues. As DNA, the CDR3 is TGTGCCAGCAGCCCCCGGGGACAGGGAATCGGGGAGCTGTTTTTT. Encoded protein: CASSPRGQGIGELFF.

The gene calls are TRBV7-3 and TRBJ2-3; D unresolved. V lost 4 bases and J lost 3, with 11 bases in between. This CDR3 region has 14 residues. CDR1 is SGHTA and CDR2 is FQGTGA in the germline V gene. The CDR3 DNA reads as TGTGCCAGCAGCTCCCGTAGTGGGACAGATACGCAGTATTTT. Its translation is CASSSRSGTDTQYF. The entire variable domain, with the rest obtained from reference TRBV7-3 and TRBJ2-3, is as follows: GAGVSQTPSNKVTEKGKYVELRCDPISGHTALYWYRQSLGQGPEFLIYFQGTGAADDSGLPNDRFFAVRPEGSVSTLKIQRTERGDSAVYLCASSSRSGTDTQYFGPGTRLTVL.

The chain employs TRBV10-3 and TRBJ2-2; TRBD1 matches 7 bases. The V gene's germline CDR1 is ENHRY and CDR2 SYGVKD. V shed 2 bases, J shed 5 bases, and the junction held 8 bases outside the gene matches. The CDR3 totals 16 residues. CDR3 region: CAISERGPLGTGELFF. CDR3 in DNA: TGTGCCATCAGTGAGAGGGGGCCCCTAGGAACCGGGGAGCTGTTTTTT.

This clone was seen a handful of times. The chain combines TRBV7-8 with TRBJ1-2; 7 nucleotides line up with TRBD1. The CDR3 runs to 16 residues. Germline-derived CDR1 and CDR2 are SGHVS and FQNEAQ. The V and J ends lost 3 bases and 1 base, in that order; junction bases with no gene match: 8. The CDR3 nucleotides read TGTGCCAGCAGCTTGACAGGGCCGTCCAGTAACTATGGCTACACCTTC. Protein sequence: CASSLTGPSSNYGYTF.

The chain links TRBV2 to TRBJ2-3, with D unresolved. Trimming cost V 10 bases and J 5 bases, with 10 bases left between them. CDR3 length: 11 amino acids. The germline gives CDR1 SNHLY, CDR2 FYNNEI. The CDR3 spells CATTIGDTQYF. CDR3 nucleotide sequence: TGTGCCACCACTATAGGAGATACGCAGTATTTT.

The CDR3 DNA is TGTGCCAGCAGCTTGGGACTAGCGGGAGGATGGAATGAGCAGTTCTTC. Its translation is CASSLGLAGGWNEQFF. The chain recombines TRBV11-2 with TRBJ2-1; 15 positions agree with TRBD2. CDR3 length equals 16 residues. J was trimmed by 7 bases and V by 3 bases; bases with no gene match: 4. The germline V gene encodes CDR1 SGHAT and CDR2 FQNNGV. The entire variable domain, with the rest obtained from reference TRBV11-2 and TRBJ2-1, is as follows: EAGVAQSPRYKIIEKRQSVAFWCNPISGHATLYWYQQILGQGPKLLIQFQNNGVVDDSQLPKDRFSAERLKGVDSTLKIQPAKLEDSAVYLCASSLGLAGGWNEQFFGPGTRLTVL.

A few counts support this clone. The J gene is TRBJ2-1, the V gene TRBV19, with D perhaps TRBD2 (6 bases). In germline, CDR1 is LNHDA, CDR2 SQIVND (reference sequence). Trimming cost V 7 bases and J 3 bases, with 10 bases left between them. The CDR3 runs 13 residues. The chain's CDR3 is CASTSDLYNEQFF. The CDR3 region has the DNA TGTGCCAGTACTAGCGATCTCTACAATGAGCAGTTCTTC.

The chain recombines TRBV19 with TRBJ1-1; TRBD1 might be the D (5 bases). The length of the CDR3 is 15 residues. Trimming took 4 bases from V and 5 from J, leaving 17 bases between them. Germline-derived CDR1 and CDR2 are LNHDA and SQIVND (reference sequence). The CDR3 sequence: CASSRAGPRTTEAFF. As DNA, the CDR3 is TGTGCCAGTAGTAGGGCGGGGCCCAGGACAACTGAAGCTTTCTTT.